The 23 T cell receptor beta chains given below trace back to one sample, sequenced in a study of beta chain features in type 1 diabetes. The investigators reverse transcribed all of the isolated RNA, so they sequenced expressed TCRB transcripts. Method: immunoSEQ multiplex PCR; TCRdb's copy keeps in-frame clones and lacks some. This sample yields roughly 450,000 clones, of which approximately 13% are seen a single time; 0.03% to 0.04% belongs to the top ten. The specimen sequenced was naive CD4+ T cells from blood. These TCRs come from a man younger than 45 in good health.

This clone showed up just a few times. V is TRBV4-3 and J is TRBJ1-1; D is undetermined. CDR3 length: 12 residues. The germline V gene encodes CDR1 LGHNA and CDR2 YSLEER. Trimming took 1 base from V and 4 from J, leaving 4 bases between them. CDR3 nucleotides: TGCGCCAGCAGCCAAGCAGGCACTGAAGCTTTCTTT. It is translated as CASSQAGTEAFF.

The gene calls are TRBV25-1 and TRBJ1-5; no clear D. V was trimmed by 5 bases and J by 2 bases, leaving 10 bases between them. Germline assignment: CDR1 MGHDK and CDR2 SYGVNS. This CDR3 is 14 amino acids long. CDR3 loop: CASSSAGGNQPQHF. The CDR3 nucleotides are TGTGCCAGCAGTTCGGCCGGGGGCAATCAGCCCCAGCATTTT.

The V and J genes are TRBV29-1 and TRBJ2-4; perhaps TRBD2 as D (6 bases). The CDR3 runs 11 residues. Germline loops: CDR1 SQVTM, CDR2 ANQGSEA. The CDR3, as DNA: TGCAGTTCCCGGGGGTCAGACATTCAGTACTTC. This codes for CSSRGSDIQYF.

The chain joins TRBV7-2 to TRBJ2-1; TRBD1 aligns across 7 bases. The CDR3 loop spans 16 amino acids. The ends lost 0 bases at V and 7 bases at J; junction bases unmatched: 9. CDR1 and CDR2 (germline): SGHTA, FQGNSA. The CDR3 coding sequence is TGTGCCAGCAGCTTAGCTGGGACAGTGAGAGTTAATGAGCAGTTCTTC. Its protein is CASSLAGTVRVNEQFF.

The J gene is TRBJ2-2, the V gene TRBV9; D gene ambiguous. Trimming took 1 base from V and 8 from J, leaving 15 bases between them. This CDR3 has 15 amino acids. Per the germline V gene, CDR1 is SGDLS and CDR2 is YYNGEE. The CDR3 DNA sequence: TGTGCCAGCAGCGTAACACTGGCGGCACGAGGGGAGCTGTTTTTT. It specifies CASSVTLAARGELFF.

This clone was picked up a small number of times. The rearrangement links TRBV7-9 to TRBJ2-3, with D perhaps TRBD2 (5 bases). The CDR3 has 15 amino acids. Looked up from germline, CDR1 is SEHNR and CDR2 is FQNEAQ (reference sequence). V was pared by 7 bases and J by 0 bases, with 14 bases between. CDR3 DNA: TGTGCCAGCATCCTACGGGTAGCGAGCACAGATACGCAGTATTTT. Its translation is CASILRVASTDTQYF.

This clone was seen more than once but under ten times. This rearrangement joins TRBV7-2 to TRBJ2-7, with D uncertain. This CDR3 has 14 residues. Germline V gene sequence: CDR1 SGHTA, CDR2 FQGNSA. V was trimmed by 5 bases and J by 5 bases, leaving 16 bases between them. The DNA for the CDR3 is TGTGCCAGCAGCCAAGCCCACGAGGTCCACGAGCAGTACGTC. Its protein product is CASSQAHEVHEQYV.

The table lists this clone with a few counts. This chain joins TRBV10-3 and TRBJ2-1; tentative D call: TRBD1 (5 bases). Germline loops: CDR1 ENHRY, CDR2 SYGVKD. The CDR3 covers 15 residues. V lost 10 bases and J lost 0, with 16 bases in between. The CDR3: CATQGYLGSYNEQFF. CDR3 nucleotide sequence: TGTGCCACCCAGGGCTACTTAGGCTCCTACAATGAGCAGTTCTTC.

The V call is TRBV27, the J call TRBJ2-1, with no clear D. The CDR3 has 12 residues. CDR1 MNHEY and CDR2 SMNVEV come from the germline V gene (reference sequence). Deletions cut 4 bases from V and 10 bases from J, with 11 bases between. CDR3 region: CASSSTIYEQFF. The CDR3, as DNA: TGTGCCAGCAGTTCTACTATATACGAGCAGTTCTTC.

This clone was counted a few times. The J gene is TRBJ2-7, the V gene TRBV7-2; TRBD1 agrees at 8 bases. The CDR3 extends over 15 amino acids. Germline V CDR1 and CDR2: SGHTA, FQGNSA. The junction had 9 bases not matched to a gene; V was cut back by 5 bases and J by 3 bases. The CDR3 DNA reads TGTGCCAGCAGCGCCCAGGGACAGGTACTCTACGAGCAGTACTTC. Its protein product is CASSAQGQVLYEQYF.

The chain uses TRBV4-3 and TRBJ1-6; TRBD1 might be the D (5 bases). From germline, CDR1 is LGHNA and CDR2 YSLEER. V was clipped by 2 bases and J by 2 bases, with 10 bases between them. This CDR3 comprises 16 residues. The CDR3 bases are TGCGCCAGCAGCCAAACAGGAGCGGCCTATAATTCACCCCTCCACTTT. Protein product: CASSQTGAAYNSPLHF.

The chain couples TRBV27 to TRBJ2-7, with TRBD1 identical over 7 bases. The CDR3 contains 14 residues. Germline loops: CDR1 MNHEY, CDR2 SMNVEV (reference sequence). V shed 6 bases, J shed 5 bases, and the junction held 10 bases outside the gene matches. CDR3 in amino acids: CASSPDRVIHEQYF. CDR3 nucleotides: TGTGCCAGCAGCCCCGACAGGGTCATCCACGAGCAGTACTTC.

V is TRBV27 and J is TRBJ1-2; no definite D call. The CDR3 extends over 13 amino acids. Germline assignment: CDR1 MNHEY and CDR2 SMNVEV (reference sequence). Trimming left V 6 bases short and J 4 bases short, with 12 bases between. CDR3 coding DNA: TGTGCCAGCAGCCATCGAGAGGGCTATGGCTACACCTTC. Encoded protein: CASSHREGYGYTF.

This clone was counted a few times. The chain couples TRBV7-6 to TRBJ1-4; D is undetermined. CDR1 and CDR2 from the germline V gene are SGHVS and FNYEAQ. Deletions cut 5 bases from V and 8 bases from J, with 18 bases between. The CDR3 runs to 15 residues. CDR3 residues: CASSAVGAGGEKLFF. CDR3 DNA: TGTGCCAGCAGCGCGGTTGGCGCCGGCGGAGAAAAACTGTTTTTT. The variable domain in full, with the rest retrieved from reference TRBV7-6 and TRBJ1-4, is GAGVSQSPRYKVTKRGQDVALRCDPISGHVSLYWYRQALGQGPEFLTYFNYEAQQDKSGLPNDRFSAERPEGSISTLTIQRTEQRDSAMYRCASSAVGAGGEKLFFGSGTQLSVL.

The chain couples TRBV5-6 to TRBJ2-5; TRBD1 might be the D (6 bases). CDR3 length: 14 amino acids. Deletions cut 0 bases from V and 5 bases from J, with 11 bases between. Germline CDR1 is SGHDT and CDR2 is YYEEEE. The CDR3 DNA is TGTGCCAGCAGCTTGGCACAGGGCCGGGAGACCCAGTACTTC. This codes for CASSLAQGRETQYF.

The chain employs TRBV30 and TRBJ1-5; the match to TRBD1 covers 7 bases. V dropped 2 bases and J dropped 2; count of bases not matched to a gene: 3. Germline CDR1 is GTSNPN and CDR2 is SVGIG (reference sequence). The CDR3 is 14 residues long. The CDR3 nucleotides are TGTGCCTGGAGTAACGGACAGGGCAATCAGCCCCAGCATTTT. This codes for CAWSNGQGNQPQHF. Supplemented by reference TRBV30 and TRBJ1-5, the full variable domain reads SQTIHQWPATLVQPVGSPLSLECTVEGTSNPNLYWYRQAAGRGLQLLFYSVGIGQISSEVPQNLSASRPQDRQFILSSKKLLLSDSGFYLCAWSNGQGNQPQHFGDGTRLSIL.

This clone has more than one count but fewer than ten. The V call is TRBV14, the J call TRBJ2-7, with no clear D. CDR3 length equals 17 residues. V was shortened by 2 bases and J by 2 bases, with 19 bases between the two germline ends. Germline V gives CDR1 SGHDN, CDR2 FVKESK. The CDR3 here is CASSQLGSYSTPYEQYF. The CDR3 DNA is TGTGCCAGCAGCCAACTTGGCAGTTATTCAACCCCCTACGAGCAGTACTTC.

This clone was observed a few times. The CDR3: CASSLDFNSYNEQFF. The CDR3 nucleotides are TGTGCCAGCAGCTTGGACTTCAACTCCTACAATGAGCAGTTCTTC. The chain has TRBV7-2 and TRBJ2-1; D perhaps matches TRBD2 (5 bases). Germline V gives CDR1 SGHTA, CDR2 FQGNSA. The CDR3 is made up of 15 amino acids. V lost 3 bases, J lost 0 bases, and 9 bases lay in between.

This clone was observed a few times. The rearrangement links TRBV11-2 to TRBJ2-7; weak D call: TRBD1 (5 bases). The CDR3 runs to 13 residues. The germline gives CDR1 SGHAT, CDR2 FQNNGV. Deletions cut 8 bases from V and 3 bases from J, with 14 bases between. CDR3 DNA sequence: TGTGCCAGCGCGCGAACCCAGGGCTACGAGCAGTACGTC. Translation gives CASARTQGYEQYV.

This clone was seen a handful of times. The CDR3 DNA sequence: TGTGCCAGCAGCCGGACAGGGGGCTACGAGCAGTACGTC. Protein: CASSRTGGYEQYV. The genes are TRBV11-2 and TRBJ2-7; 10 bases fit TRBD1. CDR3 size: 13 residues. Germline V gives CDR1 SGHAT, CDR2 FQNNGV. J lost 3 bases, V lost 5 bases, and 1 base had no gene match.

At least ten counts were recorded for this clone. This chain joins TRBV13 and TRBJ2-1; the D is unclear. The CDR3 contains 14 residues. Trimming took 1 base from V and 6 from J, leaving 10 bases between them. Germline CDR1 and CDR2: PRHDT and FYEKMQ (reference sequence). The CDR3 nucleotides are TGTGCCAGCAGCTTAGCGGGCTCAAGCAATGAGCAGTTCTTC. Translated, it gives CASSLAGSSNEQFF.

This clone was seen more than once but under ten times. CDR3 DNA: TGTGCCAGCTCACCTTCTTCTTTCGGGAGCAATGAGCAGTTCTTC. Translation: CASSPSSFGSNEQFF. The genes are TRBV18 and TRBJ2-1; maybe TRBD2 (6 bases). This CDR3 is built from 15 residues. In germline, CDR1 is KGHSH, CDR2 LQKENI. Trimming left V 3 bases short and J 6 bases short, with 15 bases between.

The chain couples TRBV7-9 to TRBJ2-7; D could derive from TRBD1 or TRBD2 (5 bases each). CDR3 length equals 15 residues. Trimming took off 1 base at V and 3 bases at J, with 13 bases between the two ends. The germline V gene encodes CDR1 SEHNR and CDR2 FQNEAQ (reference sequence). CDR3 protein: CASSLGPGRGYEQYV. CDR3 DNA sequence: TGTGCCAGCAGCTTAGGACCGGGACGGGGCTACGAGCAGTACGTC.